Listed here are 28 T cell receptor beta chains from one sample, sequenced in a study of graft-versus-host responses after intestinal transplantation. This table comes from immunoSEQ multiplex PCR, and its TCRdb copy is limited to in-frame clones, with some not included. The sample gives about 15,000 clones, approximately 62% of which show up once; roughly 13% is in the top ten. Intraepithelial and lamina propria lymphocytes were isolated from graft specimens. The material was ileum tissue, obtained 524 days after transplant. Receptors were obtained from a human patient who received an intestinal transplant, so some T cells may come from the graft donor.

In regard to this clone: The sample holds other DNA sequences that translate to the same CDR3. The rearrangement uses TRBV7-2 and TRBJ1-6; D is uncertain. Per the germline V gene, CDR1 is SGHTA and CDR2 is FQGNSA. The CDR3 is made up of 15 amino acids. V was cut by 1 base and J by 9 bases, with 13 bases left in between. CDR3 in amino acids: CASSLVAGIRSPLHF. The CDR3 coding sequence is TGTGCCAGCAGCTTAGTGGCGGGGATTCGTTCACCCCTCCACTTT.

This sequence joins TRBV28 and TRBJ2-7; maybe TRBD2 (6 bases). The CDR3 consists of 13 residues. In germline, CDR1 is MDHEN, CDR2 SYDVKM. V lost 3 bases and J lost 7, with 13 bases in between. The DNA of the CDR3 is TGTGCCAGCAGTTTTCCCCTAGCGCGGGAGCAGTACTTC. It encodes CASSFPLAREQYF. Supplemented by reference TRBV28 and TRBJ2-7, the full variable domain reads DVKVTQSSRYLVKRTGEKVFLECVQDMDHENMFWYRQDPGLGLRLIYFSYDVKMKEKGDIPEGYSVSREKKERFSLILESASTNQTSMYLCASSFPLAREQYFGPGTRLTVT.

The chain joins TRBV7-2 to TRBJ1-6; D is ambiguous. V was pared by 2 bases and J by 6 bases, with 14 bases between. The CDR3 totals 16 residues. Germline V gene data show CDR1 as SGHTA and CDR2 as FQGNSA. Here the CDR3 DNA reads TGTGCCAGCAGCTTATATTCGGGTCTTAGTAATTCACCCCTCCACTTT. Amino acids: CASSLYSGLSNSPLHF.

The chain combines TRBV7-2 with TRBJ1-1, with D tentatively TRBD1 (6 bases). This CDR3 comprises 14 residues. V was shortened by 5 bases and J by 2 bases, with 12 bases between the two germline ends. Germline V gene lookup returns CDR1 SGHTA and CDR2 FQGNSA. The CDR3 bases are TGTGCCAGCAGCCTAAGGACAGCTAACACTGAAGCTTTCTTT. Amino acids: CASSLRTANTEAFF.

This chain links TRBV6-5 with TRBJ2-5; maybe TRBD2 (5 bases). V was shortened by 5 bases and J by 4 bases, with 11 bases between the two germline ends. This CDR3 has 13 amino acids. In germline, CDR1 is MNHEY, CDR2 SVGAGI. This CDR3 is CASSHGVVETQYF. The CDR3 nucleotides are TGTGCCAGCAGTCACGGGGTGGTAGAGACCCAGTACTTC.

There are a few counts of this clone. This chain links TRBV7-9 with TRBJ1-2, with D maybe TRBD1 (5 bases). Trimming took off 3 bases at V and 3 bases at J, with 8 bases between the two ends. Germline V gene lookup returns CDR1 SEHNR and CDR2 FQNEAQ (reference sequence). The CDR3 is 13 amino acids. The CDR3 reads CASSFDRYYGYTF. CDR3 DNA sequence: TGTGCCAGCAGCTTTGACAGATACTATGGCTACACCTTC.

The chain has TRBV4-3 and TRBJ2-2, with D possibly TRBD2 on 6 matching bases. V lost 0 bases and J 6 bases, leaving 14 bases between the germline ends. In germline, CDR1 is LGHNA, CDR2 YSLEER. CDR3 length: 16 residues. Here the CDR3 reads CASSQEQAWGAGELFF. The CDR3 DNA reads as TGCGCCAGCAGCCAAGAACAGGCATGGGGGGCCGGGGAGCTGTTTTTT.

This chain uses TRBV30 with TRBJ2-1; TRBD2 aligns across 9 bases. The CDR3 has 14 residues. The V segment lost 3 bases and the J segment 10 bases; nucleotides outside the gene matches: 10. Germline V gives CDR1 GTSNPN, CDR2 SVGIG (reference sequence). CDR3 loop: CAWRNVLAGWEQFF. CDR3 in DNA: TGTGCCTGGAGGAACGTCCTAGCGGGGTGGGAGCAGTTCTTC.

This clone appeared once. The chain joins TRBV7-2 to TRBJ2-5, with D possibly TRBD2 on 6 matching bases. The V gene lost 1 base and the J gene lost 8 bases, with 11 bases spanning the gap. This CDR3 is 13 amino acids long. Germline-derived CDR1 and CDR2 are SGHTA and FQGNSA. CDR3 DNA sequence: TGTGCCAGCAGCTTAGACTGGGAGGAAACCCAGTACTTC. Protein sequence: CASSLDWEETQYF.

The V call is TRBV29-1, the J call TRBJ2-1; 9 bases fit TRBD2. There are 14 residues in the CDR3. CDR1 is SQVTM, CDR2 ANQGSEA, per germline. Trimming took 4 bases from V and 2 from J; bases not matched to a gene: 3. As DNA, the CDR3 is TGCAGCGTTGGAGTAGCGGGGGCCTACAATGAGCAGTTCTTC. Its protein product is CSVGVAGAYNEQFF.

J is TRBJ2-7 and V is TRBV19; 8 nucleotides line up with TRBD2. After removal of 9 bases from V and 6 bases from J, the junction contained 4 bases not matched to a gene. This CDR3 is 11 amino acids long. Germline V CDR1 and CDR2: LNHDA, SQIVND (reference sequence). The CDR3 here is CASSGGVEQYF. The DNA of the CDR3 is TGTGCCAGCTCCGGGGGGGTCGAGCAGTACTTC.

In this sample, this clone turned up a few times. The V gene is TRBV6-5, the J gene TRBJ2-3, with D possibly TRBD1 on 7 matching bases. CDR1 and CDR2 (germline): MNHEY, SVGAGI. CDR3 size: 15 residues. Trimming shortened V by 2 bases and J by 2 bases, and 11 bases separated the two germline ends. CDR3: CASSYGRGDTDTQYF. The CDR3 coding sequence is TGTGCCAGCAGTTACGGCAGGGGGGACACAGATACGCAGTATTTT.

The genes are TRBV4-3 and TRBJ2-3, with D perhaps matching TRBD2 (5 bases). V shed 4 bases and J shed 3 bases, with 11 bases lying between them. Germline V gives CDR1 LGHNA, CDR2 YSLEER. The CDR3 extends over 14 amino acids. CDR3 DNA sequence: TGCGCCAGCAGCCTCCTCGGGGTGACAGATACGCAGTATTTT. The encoded protein is CASSLLGVTDTQYF.

A few counts support this clone. The CDR3 sequence: CASSSTGYYGYTF. The DNA of the CDR3 is TGTGCCAGCAGCTCAACAGGGTACTATGGCTACACCTTC. The rearrangement links TRBV7-2 to TRBJ1-2; possibly TRBD1 for D (6 bases). Germline CDR1 reads SGHTA; CDR2 reads FQGNSA. Trimming took 4 bases from V and 3 from J, leaving 9 bases between them. CDR3 length equals 13 residues.

This clone showed up just a few times. The chain is built from TRBV7-9 and TRBJ1-3; weak D call: TRBD1 (6 bases). Between the trimmed V and J ends, which lost 5 bases and 0 bases, there was a span of 8 bases. This CDR3 region has 14 residues. The V gene's germline CDR1 is SEHNR and CDR2 FQNEAQ (reference sequence). The CDR3: CASSAQGSGNTIYF. The DNA for the CDR3 is TGTGCCAGCAGCGCACAGGGCTCTGGAAACACCATATATTTT.

The chain joins TRBV13 to TRBJ1-1; D call uncertain. The length of the CDR3 is 15 residues. Trimming pared 0 bases from V and 4 bases from J, leaving 12 bases between. CDR1 PRHDT and CDR2 FYEKMQ come from the germline V gene (reference sequence). CDR3 amino acids: CASSLGRSRGTEAFF. The CDR3 nucleotides are TGTGCCAGCAGCTTAGGACGGAGCCGAGGCACTGAAGCTTTCTTT. The full variable domain, completed using reference TRBV13 and TRBJ1-1, is AAGVIQSPRHLIKEKRETATLKCYPIPRHDTVYWYQQGPGQDPQFLISFYEKMQSDKGSIPDRFSAQQFSDYHSELNMSSLELGDSALYFCASSLGRSRGTEAFFGQGTRLTVV.

A single count supports this clone. This chain uses TRBV9 with TRBJ1-4, with unresolved D. CDR1 is SGDLS, CDR2 YYNGEE, per germline. V gave up 4 bases and J gave up 0 bases, with 7 bases separating them. This CDR3 comprises 14 residues. CDR3 residues: CASSIQPTNEKLFF. CDR3 nucleotides: TGTGCCAGCAGCATACAGCCAACTAATGAAAAACTGTTTTTT.

The chain has TRBV4-3 and TRBJ1-1; D gene uncertain. The CDR3 is 19 residues long. Trimming left V 0 bases short and J 3 bases short, with 23 bases between. CDR1 is LGHNA and CDR2 is YSLEER in the germline V gene. The CDR3 sequence: CASSQDYSDSSSRDTEAFF. In DNA form, the CDR3 reads TGCGCCAGCAGCCAAGATTACTCTGACTCATCCTCCCGGGACACTGAAGCTTTCTTT.

This clone was detected a few times. The rearrangement joins TRBV4-3 to TRBJ2-7; 11 bases are shared with TRBD1. Per germline, CDR1 LGHNA and CDR2 YSLEER. The V segment lost 5 bases and the J segment 5 bases; nucleotides outside the gene matches: 11. The CDR3 extends over 16 amino acids. CDR3 sequence (DNA): TGCGCCAGCAGCGAGCTACCGGGACAGGGGGACGACGAGCAGTACTTC. As protein: CASSELPGQGDDEQYF.

This clone is medium-sized. The rearrangement uses TRBV5-4 and TRBJ2-7; tentative D call: TRBD1 (5 bases). Germline V CDR1 and CDR2: SGHNT, YYREEE (reference sequence). The CDR3 contains 14 residues. Trimming cost V 2 bases and J 4 bases, with 13 bases left between them. The CDR3 region is CASSLDSDHYEQYF. The CDR3 DNA follows: TGTGCCAGCAGCTTAGACAGCGACCATTACGAGCAGTACTTC.

This clone was observed once. This chain joins TRBV18 and TRBJ1-3, with a possible D match to TRBD1 (6 bases). Germline V lookup: CDR1 KGHSH, CDR2 LQKENI. Trimming stripped 2 bases from V and 4 bases from J, with 12 bases between. The CDR3 is 15 amino acids. CDR3 coding DNA: TGTGCCAGCTCACCAAGACAGGTCGAGGGAAACACCATATATTTT. It encodes CASSPRQVEGNTIYF.

This clone was recorded only once. The rearrangement links TRBV7-2 to TRBJ2-7; 8 nucleotides line up with TRBD1. The CDR3 contains 15 residues. Per germline, CDR1 SGHTA and CDR2 FQGNSA. The V segment lost 5 bases and the J segment 2 bases; nucleotides outside the gene matches: 8. The CDR3 DNA reads as TGTGCCAGCAGCCTAAGACAGGGGCCTCCCTACGAGCAGTACTTC. This codes for CASSLRQGPPYEQYF. The full variable domain, with the rest looked up from reference TRBV7-2 and TRBJ2-7, is GAGVSQSPSNKVTEKGKDVELRCDPISGHTALYWYRQSLGQGLEFLIYFQGNSAPDKSGLPSDRFSAERTGGSVSTLTIQRTQQEDSAVYLCASSLRQGPPYEQYFGPGTRLTVT.

The chain combines TRBV7-2 with TRBJ2-2, with 7 positions matching TRBD1. V lost 5 bases to trimming and J lost 5 bases; unmatched junction nucleotides: 8. Germline-derived CDR1 and CDR2 are SGHTA and FQGNSA. The CDR3 is 15 residues long. CDR3 amino acids: CASSPRQGRTGELFF. The CDR3 nucleotides read TGTGCCAGCAGCCCCCGACAGGGAAGAACCGGGGAGCTGTTTTTT.

V gene TRBV5-1 combines with J gene TRBJ2-3; no clear D. The CDR3 contains 14 residues. Trimming cost V 0 bases and J 1 base, with 6 bases left between them. CDR1 SGHRS and CDR2 YFSETQ come from the germline V gene. CDR3 coding DNA: TGCGCCAGCAGCTTGGCCGCGGGCACAGATACGCAGTATTTT. It codes for CASSLAAGTDTQYF. Full variable domain (rest looked up from reference TRBV5-1 and TRBJ2-3): KAGVTQTPRYLIKTRGQQVTLSCSPISGHRSVSWYQQTPGQGLQFLFEYFSETQRNKGNFPGRFSGRQFSNSRSEMNVSTLELGDSALYLCASSLAAGTDTQYFGPGTRLTVL.

The rearrangement links TRBV6-5 to TRBJ1-1; D gene unclear. V gave up 6 bases and J gave up 6 bases, with 14 bases separating them. Per the germline V gene, CDR1 is MNHEY and CDR2 is SVGAGI. CDR3 length equals 13 residues. The CDR3 spells CASRGSGEPEAFF. DNA for the CDR3: TGTGCCAGCAGGGGTAGTGGGGAGCCTGAAGCTTTCTTT.

Concerning this clone: Other DNA sequences in the same sample also yield this CDR3. This sequence joins TRBV4-3 and TRBJ1-5, with TRBD1 matching 7 bases. Losses at the gene ends were 0 bases for V and 5 bases for J; bases not matched to a gene: 4. The germline V gene encodes CDR1 LGHNA and CDR2 YSLEER. The CDR3 sequence is 15 residues long. CDR3 in DNA: TGCGCCAGCAGCCAAGATCGGCAGGGGGATCAGCCCCAGCATTTT. Its protein product is CASSQDRQGDQPQHF.

A few counts support this clone. V gene TRBV19 combines with J gene TRBJ2-7, with 13 bases aligning to TRBD2. The CDR3 is 15 residues long. With 1 base clipped from V and 5 bases from J, the junction kept 2 bases outside the gene matches. Per germline, CDR1 LNHDA and CDR2 SQIVND (reference sequence). The CDR3 protein is CASSIGLAGGHEQYF. CDR3 coding DNA: TGTGCCAGTAGTATAGGACTAGCGGGGGGCCACGAGCAGTACTTC.

The V gene is TRBV6-1, the J gene TRBJ2-2, with TRBD2 matching over 7 bases. The CDR3 consists of 15 residues. Trimming at V came to 2 bases and at J to 6 bases, leaving 6 bases not matched to a gene. CDR1 is MNHNS, CDR2 SASEGT, per germline. The CDR3 coding sequence is TGTGCCAGCAGTGAATCGAGAGGGAGGGCCGGGGAGCTGTTTTTT. Encoded protein: CASSESRGRAGELFF.